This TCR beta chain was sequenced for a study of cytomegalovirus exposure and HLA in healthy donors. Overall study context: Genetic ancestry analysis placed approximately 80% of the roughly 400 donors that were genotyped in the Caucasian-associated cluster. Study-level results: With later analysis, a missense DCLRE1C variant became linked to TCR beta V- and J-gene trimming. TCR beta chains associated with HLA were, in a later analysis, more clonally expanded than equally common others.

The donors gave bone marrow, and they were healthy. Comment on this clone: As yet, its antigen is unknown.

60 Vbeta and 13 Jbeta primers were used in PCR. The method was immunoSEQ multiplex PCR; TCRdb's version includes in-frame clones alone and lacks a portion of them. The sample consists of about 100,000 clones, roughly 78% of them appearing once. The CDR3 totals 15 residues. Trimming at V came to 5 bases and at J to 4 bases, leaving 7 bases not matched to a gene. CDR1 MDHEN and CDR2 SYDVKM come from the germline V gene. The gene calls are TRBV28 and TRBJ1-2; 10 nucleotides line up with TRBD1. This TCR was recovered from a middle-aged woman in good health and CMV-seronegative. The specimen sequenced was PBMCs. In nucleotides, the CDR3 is TGTGCCAGCAGTCGACAGGGACAGGGGATCTATGGCTACACCTTC. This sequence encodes CASSRQGQGIYGYTF.